The source of this T cell receptor beta chain is a study of chronic HIV infection and antiretroviral therapy. This clonotype has only a few counts. CDR3 length: 14 residues. CDR1 SGHRS and CDR2 YFSETQ come from the germline V gene. Trimming took off 0 bases at V and 5 bases at J, with 9 bases between the two ends. In TCRdb, the 5' RACE reads were re-called with MiXCR into one record per CDR3 protein. The sample has some 46,000 distinct CDR3 sequences; about 18% are singletons. The sequenced sample consisted of peripheral blood. The chain links TRBV5-1 to TRBJ2-1; no firm D call. The receptor comes from an adult who had HIV and had not received antiretroviral therapy, or was an uninfected healthy control (not recorded which). This chain's CDR3 is CASSLGPGNNEQFF. CDR3 nucleotides: TGCGCCAGCAGCTTGGGTCCCGGTAACAATGAGCAGTTCTTC.